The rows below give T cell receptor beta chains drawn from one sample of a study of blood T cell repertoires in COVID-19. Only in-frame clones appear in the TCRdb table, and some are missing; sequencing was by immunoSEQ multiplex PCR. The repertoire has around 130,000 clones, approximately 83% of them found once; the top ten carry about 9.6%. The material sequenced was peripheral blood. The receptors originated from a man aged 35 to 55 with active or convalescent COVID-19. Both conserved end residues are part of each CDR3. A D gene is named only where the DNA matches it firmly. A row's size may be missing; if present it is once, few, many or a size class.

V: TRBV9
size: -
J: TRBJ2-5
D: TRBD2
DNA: TGTGCCAGCAGCGTAGAAAGCGGGGGGGAGACCCAGTACTTC
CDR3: CASSVESGGETQYF

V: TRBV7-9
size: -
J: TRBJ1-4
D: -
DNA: TGTGCCAGCAGCTTAATCGCGTTGGGGGGAGAAAAACTGTTTTTT
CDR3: CASSLIALGGEKLFF

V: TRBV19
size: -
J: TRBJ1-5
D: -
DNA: TGTGCCAGTAGTATACCTCGCAGGGGACTAGCTGTAGGCAATCAGCCCCAGCATTTT
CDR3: CASSIPRRGLAVGNQPQHF

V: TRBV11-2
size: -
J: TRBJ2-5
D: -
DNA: TGTGCCAGCAGCTTAGAGTTTGGGGGAGGAGAGACCCAGTACTTC
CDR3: CASSLEFGGGETQYF

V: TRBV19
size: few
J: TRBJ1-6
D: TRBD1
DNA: TGTGCCAGTAGCGGACAGGGGGGTAATTCACCCCTCCACTTT
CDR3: CASSGQGGNSPLHF

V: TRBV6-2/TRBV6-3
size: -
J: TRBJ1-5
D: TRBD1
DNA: TGTGCCAGCAGTAAGACAGGGGTCGGCAATCAGCCCCAGCATTTT
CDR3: CASSKTGVGNQPQHF

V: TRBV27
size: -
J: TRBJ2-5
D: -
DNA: TGTGCCAGCAGAAGAGGTCCCCTCCAAGAGACCCAGTACTTC
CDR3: CASRRGPLQETQYF

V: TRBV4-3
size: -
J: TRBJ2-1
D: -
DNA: TGCGCCAGCAGCCAAGAGGTAACTCAGGTTAGCTCCTACAATGAGCAGTTCTTC
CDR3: CASSQEVTQVSSYNEQFF

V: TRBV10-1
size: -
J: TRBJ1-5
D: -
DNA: TGCGCCAGCAGTGAGTCAGGAAGGGGGTGGCAGCCCCAGCATTTT
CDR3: CASSESGRGWQPQHF

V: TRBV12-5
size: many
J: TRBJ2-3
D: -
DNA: TGTGCTAGTGGTTCAGGCCTCCTCAGGGATACGCAGTATTTT
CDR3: CASGSGLLRDTQYF

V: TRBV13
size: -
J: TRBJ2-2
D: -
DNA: TGTGCCAGCAGATATCTCAGGGGCACGGTTACCGGGGAGCTGTTTTTT
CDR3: CASRYLRGTVTGELFF

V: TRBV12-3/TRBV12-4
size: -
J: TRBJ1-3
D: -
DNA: TGTGCCAGCAGGGAACAGGGAAGGGACACCATATATTTT
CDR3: CASREQGRDTIYF

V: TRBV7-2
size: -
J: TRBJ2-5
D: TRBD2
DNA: TGTGCCAGCAGCTTAGGTCCCCCGGGACTAGCGGGCCAAGAGACCCAGTACTTC
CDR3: CASSLGPPGLAGQETQYF

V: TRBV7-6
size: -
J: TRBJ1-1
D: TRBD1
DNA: TGTGCCAGCAGCTCAACAGGGGGCACCGCTTTCTTT
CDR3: CASSSTGGTAFF

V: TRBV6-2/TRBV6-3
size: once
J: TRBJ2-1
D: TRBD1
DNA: TGTGCCAGCAGTCCCCAGGGACAGTCCTACAATGAGCAGTTCTTC
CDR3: CASSPQGQSYNEQFF

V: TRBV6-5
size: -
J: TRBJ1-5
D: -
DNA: TGTGCCAGCAGTTACTCGAGAGCTAGCAATCAGCCCCAGCATTTT
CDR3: CASSYSRASNQPQHF

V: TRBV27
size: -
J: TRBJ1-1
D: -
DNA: TGTGCCAGCAGTACCACCGGGACTGAAGCTTTCTTT
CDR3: CASSTTGTEAFF

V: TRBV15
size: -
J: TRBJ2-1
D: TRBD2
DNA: TGTGCCACCAGCAGAGACAGACTAGCGGGGGCCAACAATGAGCAGTTCTTC
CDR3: CATSRDRLAGANNEQFF

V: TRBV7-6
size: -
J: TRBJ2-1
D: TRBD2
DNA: TGTGCCAGCAGCACGTACCAGATAGCGGGGGTCCCCGAGCAGTTCTTC
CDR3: CASSTYQIAGVPEQFF

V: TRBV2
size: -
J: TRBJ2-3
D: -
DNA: TGTGCCAGCAGTTTAGGACGAGGACAGGATACGCAGTATTTT
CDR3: CASSLGRGQDTQYF

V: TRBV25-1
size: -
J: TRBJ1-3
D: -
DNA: TGTGCCAGCAGTGAAGGGAGGAGCTCTGGAAACACCATATATTTT
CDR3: CASSEGRSSGNTIYF

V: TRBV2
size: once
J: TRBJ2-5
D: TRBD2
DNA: TGTGCCAGCAGTGAAGCACGAGGACTAGCGGGGGAAGAGACCCAGTACTTC
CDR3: CASSEARGLAGEETQYF

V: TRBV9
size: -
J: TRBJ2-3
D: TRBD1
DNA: TGTGCCAGCAGCGTAGCCCCGACAGGGAATGCAGTCACAGATACGCAGTATTTT
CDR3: CASSVAPTGNAVTDTQYF

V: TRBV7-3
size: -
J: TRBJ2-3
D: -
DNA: TGTGCCAGCAGCCAGCAAAACTACGCGGGGAGCACAGATACGCAGTATTTT
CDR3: CASSQQNYAGSTDTQYF

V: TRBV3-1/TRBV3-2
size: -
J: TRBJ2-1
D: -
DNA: TGTGCCAGCAGCTCCGGCGGGGAGTACAATGAGCAGTTCTTC
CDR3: CASSSGGEYNEQFF

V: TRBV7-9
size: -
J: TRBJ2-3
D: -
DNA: TGTGCCAGCAGCTTAGGGCTTCCTAGCACAGATACGCAGTATTTT
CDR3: CASSLGLPSTDTQYF

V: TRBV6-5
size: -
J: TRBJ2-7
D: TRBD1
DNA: TGTGCCAGCAGACAGGGGTCCTACGAGCAGTACTTC
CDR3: CASRQGSYEQYF

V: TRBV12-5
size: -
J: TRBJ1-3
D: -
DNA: TGTGCTAGTGGTATCGACAGGTTATATGGAAACACCATATATTTT
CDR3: CASGIDRLYGNTIYF

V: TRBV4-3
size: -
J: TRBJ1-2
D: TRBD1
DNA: TGCGCCAGCAGCCAAACCCATGGGACAGGAACTTACTATGGCTACACCTTC
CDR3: CASSQTHGTGTYYGYTF

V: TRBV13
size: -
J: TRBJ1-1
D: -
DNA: TGTGCCAGCAGCCCTTCCCGACGGGTAAGCACTGAAGCTTTCTTT
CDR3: CASSPSRRVSTEAFF

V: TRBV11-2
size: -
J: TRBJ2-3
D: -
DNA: TGTGCCAGCAGCTTTTCAGGTTCAGATACGCAGTATTTT
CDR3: CASSFSGSDTQYF

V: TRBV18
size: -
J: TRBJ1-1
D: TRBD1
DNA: TGTGCCAGCTCACTCGCGACAGGGGTGGAAACTGAAGCTTTCTTT
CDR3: CASSLATGVETEAFF

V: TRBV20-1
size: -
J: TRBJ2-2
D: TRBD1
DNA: TGCAGTGCTAGTGGGCAGGGGGCCGCCGGGGAGCTGTTTTTT
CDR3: CSASGQGAAGELFF